This record covers a single T cell receptor beta chain. Profiled with immunoSEQ multiplex PCR; TCRdb holds only in-frame clones, not every one. Of 90,000 to 120,000 clones listed, approximately 90% were seen once; the top ten hold 3.5%. The CDR3 extends over 13 amino acids. The germline CDR1 and CDR2 sequences are MNHEY and SVGAGI. The data originate from a study of T cell changes during pregnancy in multiple sclerosis. The chain combines TRBV6-5 with TRBJ2-5, with D possibly TRBD1 on 6 matching bases. The better agreement between TRBJ2-7 and the DNA end casts doubt on the J call. Sequences were derived from peripheral blood, sampled after pregnancy. The source is a female donor with multiple sclerosis, enrolled in a pregnancy study. The chain's CDR3 is CASGTGIHYEQYF. The CDR3 DNA is TGTGCCAGCGGAACAGGGATCCATTACGAGCAGTACTTC.